These 6 T cell receptor beta chains were sequenced from one sample in a study of cytomegalovirus exposure and HLA in healthy donors. Produced via immunoSEQ multiplex PCR; TCRdb's table is partial and in-frame only. The table has hundreds of thousands of clones, about nine tenths seen once. Specimen: PBMCs. These receptors all stem from a woman aged 18 to 35 in good health and CMV-seronegative.

V and J are TRBV5-1 and TRBJ2-1; 10 bases align to TRBD2. There are 15 residues in the CDR3. V lost 2 bases to trimming and J lost 4 bases; unmatched junction nucleotides: 3. The germline V gene encodes CDR1 SGHRS and CDR2 YFSETQ. In nucleotides, the CDR3 is TGCGCCAGCAGCTTACTAGCGGGGAAGTACAATGAGCAGTTCTTC. This translates into CASSLLAGKYNEQFF.

J is TRBJ2-3 and V is TRBV6-5; D not certain. The CDR3 spans 14 residues. Per the germline V gene, CDR1 is MNHEY and CDR2 is SVGAGI. V was cut by 2 bases and J by 2 bases, with 8 bases left in between. Here the CDR3 reads CASSYGPYTDTQYF. Here the CDR3 DNA reads TGTGCCAGCAGTTACGGGCCCTACACAGATACGCAGTATTTT.

The rearrangement links TRBV2 to TRBJ2-7; 9 bases are shared with TRBD1. The CDR3 is 15 amino acids. Germline loops: CDR1 SNHLY, CDR2 FYNNEI. The J segment lost 4 bases and the V segment lost 6 bases, leaving 10 bases of the junction unmatched. The CDR3 region has the DNA TGTGCCAGCAGGCCTCTAGGACAGGGGATTTACGAGCAGTACTTC. Translated: CASRPLGQGIYEQYF.

V gene TRBV7-6 combines with J gene TRBJ2-3; perhaps TRBD1 as D (6 bases). The CDR3 is 17 amino acids. Trimming removed 5 bases at V and 2 bases at J, with 20 bases between. The V gene's germline CDR1 is SGHVS and CDR2 FNYEAQ. The CDR3 is CASSRGPQGRVTDTQYF. The CDR3 nucleotides read TGTGCCAGCAGCCGGGGCCCACAGGGAAGGGTCACAGATACGCAGTATTTT. Complete variable domain (other parts from reference TRBV7-6 and TRBJ2-3): GAGVSQSPRYKVTKRGQDVALRCDPISGHVSLYWYRQALGQGPEFLTYFNYEAQQDKSGLPNDRFSAERPEGSISTLTIQRTEQRDSAMYRCASSRGPQGRVTDTQYFGPGTRLTVL.

CDR3: CAYIWQYSYNEQFF. Here the CDR3 DNA reads TGTGCCTACATTTGGCAGTACTCCTACAATGAGCAGTTCTTC. The rearrangement joins TRBV30 to TRBJ2-1, with no clear D. Germline-derived CDR1 and CDR2 are GTSNPN and SVGIG (reference sequence). The CDR3 loop spans 14 amino acids. The V end was cut by 7 bases, the J end by 0 bases, with 13 bases between.

The chain carries TRBV5-1 and TRBJ2-7, with D possibly TRBD2 on 6 matching bases. V was cut by 0 bases and J by 0 bases, with 10 bases left in between. The CDR3 covers 15 residues. CDR1 SGHRS and CDR2 YFSETQ come from the germline V gene. The CDR3 region is CASSLVAGSSYEQYF. In DNA, the CDR3 is TGCGCCAGCAGCTTGGTGGCGGGGTCCTCCTACGAGCAGTACTTC.